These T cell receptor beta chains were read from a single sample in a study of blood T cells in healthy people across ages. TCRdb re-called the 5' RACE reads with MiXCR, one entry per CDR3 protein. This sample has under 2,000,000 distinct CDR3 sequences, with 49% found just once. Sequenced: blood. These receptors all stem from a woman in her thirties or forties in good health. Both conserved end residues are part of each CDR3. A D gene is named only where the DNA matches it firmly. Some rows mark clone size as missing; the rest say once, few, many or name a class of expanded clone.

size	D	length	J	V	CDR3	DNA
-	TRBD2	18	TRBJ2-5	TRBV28	CASSFPALGTSSQETQYF	TGTGCCAGCAGTTTCCCCGCCCTGGGGACTAGCTCCCAAGAGACCCAGTACTTC
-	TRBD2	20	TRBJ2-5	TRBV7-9	CASSSNLKKLAGAAKETQYF	TGTGCCAGCAGCTCCAACCTAAAGAAACTAGCGGGGGCAGCAAAAGAGACCCAGTACTTC
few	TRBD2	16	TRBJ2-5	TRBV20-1	CSARLLSGGSVETQYF	TGCAGTGCTAGACTGCTTAGCGGGGGGTCCGTAGAGACCCAGTACTTC
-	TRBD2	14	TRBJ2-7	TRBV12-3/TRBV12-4	CASSVLAGDYEQYF	TGTGCCAGCAGTGTACTAGCGGGGGATTACGAGCAGTACTTC
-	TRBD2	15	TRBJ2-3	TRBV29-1	CSVESSGGSIDTQYF	TGCAGCGTTGAATCGAGCGGGGGGAGTATAGATACGCAGTATTTT
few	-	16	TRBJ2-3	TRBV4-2	CASSRGQQEGLDTQYF	TGTGCCAGCAGCCGAGGACAGCAGGAAGGTTTAGATACGCAGTATTTT
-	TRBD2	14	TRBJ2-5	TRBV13	CASSSGLEQETQYF	TGTGCCAGCAGCTCCGGACTAGAACAAGAGACCCAGTACTTC
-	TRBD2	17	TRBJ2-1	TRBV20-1	CSASPSGGFESYNEQFF	TGCAGTGCTAGTCCTAGCGGAGGGTTCGAATCCTACAATGAGCAGTTCTTC
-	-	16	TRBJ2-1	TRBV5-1	CASSHLTSLTYNEQFF	TGCGCCAGCAGCCACCTTACGAGCCTAACCTACAATGAGCAGTTCTTC
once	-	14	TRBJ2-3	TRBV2	CASSVLVGGDTQYF	TGTGCCAGCAGTGTACTAGTTGGCGGGGATACGCAGTATTTT
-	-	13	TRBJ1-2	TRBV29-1	CSVEVAWGKGYTF	TGCAGCGTTGAAGTAGCTTGGGGAAAGGGCTACACCTTC
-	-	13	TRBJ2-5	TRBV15	CATSRAYAETQYF	TGTGCCACCAGCAGAGCATATGCGGAGACCCAGTACTTC
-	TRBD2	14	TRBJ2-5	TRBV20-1	CSAGAGGIRETQYF	TGCAGTGCTGGGGCGGGGGGGATCAGAGAGACCCAGTACTTC
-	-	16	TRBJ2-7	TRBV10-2	CASSDPYRDKPYEQYF	TGCGCCAGCAGTGACCCGTACCGGGACAAACCCTACGAGCAGTACTTC
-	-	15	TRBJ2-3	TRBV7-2	CASSLEASRGDTQYF	TGTGCCAGCAGCTTAGAGGCTAGTCGGGGCGATACGCAGTATTTT
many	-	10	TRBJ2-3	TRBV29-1	CSVEMDTQYF	TGCAGCGTTGAGATGGATACGCAGTATTTT
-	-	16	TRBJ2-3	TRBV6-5	CASSYGDRIGTDTQYF	TGTGCCAGCAGTTACGGAGACCGAATAGGCACAGATACGCAGTATTTT
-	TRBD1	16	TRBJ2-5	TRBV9	CASSDRQGIREHEQYF	TGTGCCAGCAGCGACCGACAGGGCATCAGGGAGCATGAGCAGTACTTC
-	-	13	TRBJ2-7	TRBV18	CASSQTGYGEQYF	TGTGCCAGCTCACAAACAGGGTATGGCGAGCAGTACTTC
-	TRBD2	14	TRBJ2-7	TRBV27	CASIETSGGYEQYF	TGTGCCAGCATCGAGACTAGCGGGGGTTACGAGCAGTACTTC
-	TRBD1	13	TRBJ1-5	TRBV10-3	CAISGTGNTAQHF	TGTGCCATCAGTGGGACAGGTAACACGGCCCAGCATTTT
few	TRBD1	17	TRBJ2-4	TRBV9	CASSVEGRAGGKNIQYF	TGTGCCAGCAGCGTAGAAGGGAGAGCAGGGGGCAAAAACATTCAGTACTTC
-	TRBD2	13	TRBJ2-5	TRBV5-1	CLSSGGPQETQYF	TGCCTTTCATCGGGGGGACCACAAGAGACCCAGTACTTC
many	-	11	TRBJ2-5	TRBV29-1	CSVESVGTQYF	TGCAGCGTTGAGTCTGTTGGAACCCAGTACTTC
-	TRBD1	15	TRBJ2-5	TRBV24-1	CATSDWGQTKSTQYF	TGTGCCACCAGTGATTGGGGACAGACTAAGTCGACCCAGTACTTC
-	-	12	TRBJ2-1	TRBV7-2	CASRFYRDEQFF	TGTGCCAGCAGGTTCTACAGGGATGAGCAGTTCTTC
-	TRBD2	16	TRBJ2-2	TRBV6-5	CASRASGGAYTGELFF	TGTGCCAGCAGAGCTAGCGGGGGGGCATACACCGGGGAGCTGTTTTTT